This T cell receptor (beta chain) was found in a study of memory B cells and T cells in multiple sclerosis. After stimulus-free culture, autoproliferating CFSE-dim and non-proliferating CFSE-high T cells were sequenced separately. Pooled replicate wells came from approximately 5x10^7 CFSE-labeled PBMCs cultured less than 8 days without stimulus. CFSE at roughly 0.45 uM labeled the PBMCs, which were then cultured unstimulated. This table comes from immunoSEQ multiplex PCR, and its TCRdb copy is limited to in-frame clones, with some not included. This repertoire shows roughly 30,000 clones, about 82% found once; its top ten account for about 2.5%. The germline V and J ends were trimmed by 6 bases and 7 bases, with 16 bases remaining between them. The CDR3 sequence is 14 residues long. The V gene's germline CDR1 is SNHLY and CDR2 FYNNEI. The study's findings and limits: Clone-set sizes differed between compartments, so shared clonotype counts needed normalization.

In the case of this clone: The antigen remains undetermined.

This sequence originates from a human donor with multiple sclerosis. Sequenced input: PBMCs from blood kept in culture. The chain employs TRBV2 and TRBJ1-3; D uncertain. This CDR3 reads CASSVFRPWNTIYF. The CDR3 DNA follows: TGTGCCAGCAGCGTTTTTCGCCCTTGGAACACCATATATTTT.